Listed below are T cell receptor beta chains from one sample, sequenced in a study of beta chain features in type 1 diabetes. Measured with immunoSEQ multiplex PCR; TCRdb has only the in-frame clones, and not every one. This table has about 370,000 clones, 9.6% appearing once. The material sequenced was central memory CD4+ T cells from blood. Source of these receptors: a man in his thirties or forties with type 1 diabetes. Both conserved end residues are part of each CDR3. D genes are given only for firm matches. A clone size is listed for some rows: how often the clone was seen (once, few, many), or a class if it is expanded.

abundance | j_gene | v_gene | d_gene | CDR3nt | CDR3aa
few | TRBJ2-7 | TRBV23-1 | TRBD2 | TGCGCCAGCAGCCAAGCTAGCGGTTCCTACGAGCAGTACTTC | CASSQASGSYEQYF
many | TRBJ2-1 | TRBV5-6 | - | TGTGCCAGCAGCTCAGGACTAACGGAGGGGAATGAGCAGTTCTTC | CASSSGLTEGNEQFF
few | TRBJ1-1 | TRBV2 | - | TGTGCCAGCACGGAACAGCAGAACACTGAAGCTTTCTTT | CASTEQQNTEAFF
few | TRBJ2-3 | TRBV11-3 | - | TGTGCCAGCAGCTTAGATGGGACAGATACGCAGTATTTT | CASSLDGTDTQYF
- | TRBJ2-7 | TRBV7-9 | - | TGTGCCAGCAGCTTAGACTCCAGCTCCTACGAGCAGTACTTC | CASSLDSSSYEQYF
- | TRBJ2-7 | TRBV6-6 | - | TGTGCCAGCACGGGAAGGGAAGGCTACGAGCAGTACTTC | CASTGREGYEQYF
- | TRBJ1-2 | TRBV28 | TRBD1 | TGTGCCACCCAGAGGGGGGGGACAGGGTACGGCTACACCTTC | CATQRGGTGYGYTF
many | TRBJ2-3 | TRBV11-2 | - | TGTGCCAGCAGCCGGGACATCGTCACAGATACGCAGTATTTT | CASSRDIVTDTQYF
- | TRBJ2-7 | TRBV9 | TRBD2 | TGTGCCAGCAGCGTAAGCTTAAGCGGGGGGTACGAGCAGTACTTC | CASSVSLSGGYEQYF
few | TRBJ1-1 | TRBV28 | - | TGTGCCAGCAGGTCCGGGAGTAAGAATGAAGCTTTCTTT | CASRSGSKNEAFF
few | TRBJ1-3 | TRBV10-3 | - | TGTGCCAGCAGGGCTGGAAACACCATATATTTT | CASRAGNTIYF
- | TRBJ2-7 | TRBV4-1 | - | TGCGCCAGCAGCCAACACAGCTCCTACGAGCAGTACTTC | CASSQHSSYEQYF
few | TRBJ2-1 | TRBV30 | TRBD1 | TGTGCCTGGGATAGGGACAGGCCGAATGAGCAGTTCTTC | CAWDRDRPNEQFF
- | TRBJ2-7 | TRBV14 | TRBD2 | TGTGCCAGCAGCCAAGTAGGGTTAGCGGGACGCTCCTACGAGCAGTACTTC | CASSQVGLAGRSYEQYF
few | TRBJ2-1 | TRBV5-4 | TRBD2 | TGTGCCAGCAGCTTGGCCAATCTCGGACTAGCGGGAGAAATGTTCTTC | CASSLANLGLAGEMFF
few | TRBJ1-5 | TRBV19 | TRBD1 | TGTGCCAGTAGTGTCAACCGGGACAGGGCCCAGCCCCAGCATTTT | CASSVNRDRAQPQHF
few | TRBJ1-1 | TRBV27 | TRBD1 | TGTGCCAGCAGCGGACAGGGAAGGACTGAAGCTTTCTTT | CASSGQGRTEAFF
- | TRBJ1-1 | TRBV11-3 | TRBD1 | TGTGCCAGCAGCTTAGGGGGACAGGGCACTGAAGCTTTCTTT | CASSLGGQGTEAFF
- | TRBJ2-5 | TRBV10-1 | - | TGCGCCAGCCAGCGCAGCGACCAAGAGACCCAGTACTTC | CASQRSDQETQYF
- | TRBJ1-1 | TRBV11-1 | - | TGTGCCAGCAGTGACTGGGGGACCTTGGAAGCTTTCTTT | CASSDWGTLEAFF
- | TRBJ1-3 | TRBV7-9 | - | TGTGCCAGCAGCTTGCTGAGCAATTCTGGAAACACCATATATTTT | CASSLLSNSGNTIYF
- | TRBJ2-7 | TRBV9 | TRBD2 | TGTGCCAGCAGCGATACGGGACTAGCGGGAGTAGGGGAGCAGTACTTC | CASSDTGLAGVGEQYF
- | TRBJ2-2 | TRBV5-4 | TRBD1 | TGTGCCAGCAGCTTACCCCGGGACAGGGGATACACCGGGGAGCTGTTTTTT | CASSLPRDRGYTGELFF
few | TRBJ1-5 | TRBV19 | TRBD1 | TGTGCCAGTAGTGGGACAGGGGCTCAGCCCCAGCATTTT | CASSGTGAQPQHF
few | TRBJ2-3 | TRBV28 | - | TGTGCCAGCAGCTCAACCGGGACAAAACAGGGATCGCAGTATTTT | CASSSTGTKQGSQYF
few | TRBJ2-1 | TRBV5-6 | - | TGTGCCAGCAGTTGGGACAATGAGCAGTTCTTC | CASSWDNEQFF
- | TRBJ2-7 | TRBV7-2 | TRBD1 | TGTGCCAGCAGCCAGGGACAGGGGGTGAGGGAGCAGTACTTC | CASSQGQGVREQYF
- | TRBJ2-3 | TRBV5-4 | - | TGTGCCAGCAGCTTGGGGGGGGCAGGCCGCACAGATACGCAGTATTTT | CASSLGGAGRTDTQYF
few | TRBJ1-2 | TRBV7-2 | - | TGTGCCAGCAGCTCCCGCCGTGCCTATGGCTACACCTTC | CASSSRRAYGYTF
- | TRBJ2-1 | TRBV7-3 | - | TGTGCCAGCAGCTCCTCGGTGTACCCCCGGTTCTTC | CASSSSVYPRFF
- | TRBJ1-2 | TRBV10-3 | - | TGTGCCATCAGTGCGGCGGGAGGGGTGAGCTATGGCTACACCTTC | CAISAAGGVSYGYTF
- | TRBJ2-7 | TRBV28 | - | TGTGCCAGCAGTGCTACAGATCCCTACGAGCAGTACTTC | CASSATDPYEQYF
few | TRBJ1-5 | TRBV2 | TRBD1 | TGTGCCAGCAGCCTAACGGGACAGAATAGCAATCAGCCCCAGCATTTT | CASSLTGQNSNQPQHF
- | TRBJ1-2 | TRBV4-3 | - | TGCGCCAGCAGCCAAAATTCTTGGGGCTACACCTTC | CASSQNSWGYTF
- | TRBJ2-7 | TRBV5-4 | - | TGTGCCAGCAGCTCTGTGGGGGGAGCATCCTACGAGCAGTACTTC | CASSSVGGASYEQYF
- | TRBJ2-1 | TRBV2 | TRBD2 | TGTGCCAGCAGTGGACTAGCAGGATACAATGAGCAGTTCTTC | CASSGLAGYNEQFF
few | TRBJ1-2 | TRBV7-2 | TRBD1 | TGTGCCAGCAGCTTAGCAAGGGACAGTAACTATGGCTACACCTTC | CASSLARDSNYGYTF
- | TRBJ1-1 | TRBV5-1 | - | TGCGCCAGCAGCTTAACTGGGGGGAACACTGAAGCTTTCTTT | CASSLTGGNTEAFF
few | TRBJ2-3 | TRBV29-1 | - | TGCAGCGGCATGGACTCCGATACGCAGTATTTT | CSGMDSDTQYF
- | TRBJ1-4 | TRBV7-9 | - | TGTGCCAGCAGCTTAGGGGCAGGGGAGGATGAAAAACTGTTTTTT | CASSLGAGEDEKLFF
few | TRBJ2-7 | TRBV7-3 | TRBD2 | TGTGCCAGCAGCGCGACTAGCGGGAGCGACGAGCAGTACTTC | CASSATSGSDEQYF
- | TRBJ2-5 | TRBV19 | - | TGTGCCAGTAGTAGTCAGGTCCGGGAGACCCAGTACTTC | CASSSQVRETQYF
many | TRBJ1-5 | TRBV30 | TRBD1 | TGTGCCTGGGACAGGGGAGAAAATCAGCCCCAGCATTTT | CAWDRGENQPQHF
many | TRBJ1-5 | TRBV7-2 | TRBD1 | TGTGCCAGCAGCCCCATCGACACCCCCGGGACAGTCAATCAGCCCCAGCATTTT | CASSPIDTPGTVNQPQHF
- | TRBJ2-5 | TRBV4-3 | TRBD2 | TGCGCCAGCAGCCGTCTAGCGGCAGAGACCCAGTACTTC | CASSRLAAETQYF
many | TRBJ1-2 | TRBV7-3 | - | TGTGCCAGCAGCCCCGGGCAGCTAGACTATGGCTACACCTTC | CASSPGQLDYGYTF
- | TRBJ2-3 | TRBV18 | - | TGTGCCAGCTCTCCTGGCACAGATACGCAGTATTTT | CASSPGTDTQYF
- | TRBJ2-7 | TRBV5-1 | - | TGCGCCAGCAGCCCGGACTACGGCGAGCAGTACTTC | CASSPDYGEQYF
few | TRBJ1-2 | TRBV6-4 | - | TGTGCCAGCAGTCCGGACAGCGGGGCGGGCTACACCTTC | CASSPDSGAGYTF
few | TRBJ2-2 | TRBV7-2 | - | TGTGCCAGCAGCTTCTGGACCGGGGAGCTGTTTTTT | CASSFWTGELFF
few | TRBJ2-1 | TRBV7-2 | - | TGTGCCAGCAGCTTAGGTTTGGGCCCTTATTGGGAGCAGTTCTTC | CASSLGLGPYWEQFF
few | TRBJ2-1 | TRBV28 | - | TGTGCCAGCAGTCTACTGGCCTACAATGAGCAGTTCTTC | CASSLLAYNEQFF
few | TRBJ2-3 | TRBV10-1 | TRBD1 | TGCGCCAGCAGTAGCGGGACAGGGAGCACAGATACGCAGTATTTT | CASSSGTGSTDTQYF
- | TRBJ1-1 | TRBV6-5 | - | TGTGCCAGCAGCCCTGGGGGTGCAGGGAACACTGAAGCTTTCTTT | CASSPGGAGNTEAFF
- | TRBJ1-4 | TRBV30 | - | TGTGCCTCGGGATGGGATCTGCTTGCTTTCGGTGATGAAAAACTGTTTTTT | CASGWDLLAFGDEKLFF
- | TRBJ2-1 | TRBV4-3 | - | TGCACCAGCAGCCAAGAGCGGACCGGATACAATGAGCAGTTCTTC | CTSSQERTGYNEQFF